The 29 T cell receptor beta chains given below trace back to one sample, sequenced in a study of blood T cell repertoires in COVID-19. Generated by immunoSEQ multiplex PCR, the TCRdb table keeps only in-frame clones and is missing some. The data show over 55,000 clones, about nine tenths seen once. The sequencing input was peripheral blood. Every receptor here comes from a woman older than 75 with COVID-19, enrolled during active disease.

CDR3 region: CASSQDLGGASYTIYF. The CDR3 DNA reads TGTGCCAGCAGCCAAGATCTTGGGGGCGCGTCTTACACCATATATTTT. V is TRBV4-2 and J is TRBJ1-3; possibly TRBD1 for D (6 bases). V lost 0 bases and J lost 8, with 17 bases in between. This CDR3 region has 16 residues. CDR1 is LGHNA, CDR2 YNFKEQ, per germline.

The rearrangement joins TRBV11-2 to TRBJ1-1; TRBD1 might be the D (6 bases). CDR1 and CDR2 from the germline V gene are SGHAT and FQNNGV. Between the trimmed V and J ends, which lost 5 bases and 6 bases, there was a span of 13 bases. The CDR3 runs 13 residues. The CDR3 DNA is TGTGCCAGCAGCCCCGGGACAACTGCTGAAGCTTTCTTT. It yields the protein CASSPGTTAEAFF.

This clone has a handful of counts. The CDR3, as DNA: TGTGCCAGCAGCAGGGGGGGCGAGCAGTACTTC. It translates to CASSRGGEQYF. The rearrangement links TRBV3-1 (or the pseudogene TRBV3-2) to TRBJ2-7; D possibly corresponds to TRBD2 (7 bases). Germline CDR1 LGHDT, CDR2 YNNKEL (reference sequence). The CDR3 contains 11 residues. Trimming pared 5 bases from V and 6 bases from J, leaving 8 bases between.

The gene calls are TRBV18 and TRBJ2-5; TRBD1 is a possible D gene (6 bases). V was pared by 1 base and J by 2 bases, with 14 bases between. The CDR3 length is 16 residues. The germline V gene has CDR1 KGHSH and CDR2 LQKENI. The DNA for the CDR3 is TGTGCCAGCTCACCACGGTCCAGGGGCGCTCAAGAGACCCAGTACTTC. Amino acid sequence: CASSPRSRGAQETQYF.

The chain uses TRBV6-5 and TRBJ1-1; D is perhaps TRBD1 (5 bases). The CDR3 loop spans 16 amino acids. Germline V CDR1 and CDR2: MNHEY, SVGAGI. V was pared by 0 bases and J by 4 bases, with 15 bases between. CDR3 in DNA: TGTGCCAGCAGTTACTCAGCAAGAAGGGGTACCACTGAAGCTTTCTTT. Translated: CASSYSARRGTTEAFF.

V and J are TRBV2 and TRBJ2-1; 10 bases are shared with TRBD1. CDR3 length: 14 residues. The V segment lost 6 bases and the J segment 4 bases; nucleotides outside the gene matches: 3. From germline, CDR1 is SNHLY and CDR2 FYNNEI. CDR3 in DNA: TGTGCCAGCAGCTGGGACAGGGGTTACAATGAGCAGTTCTTC. Translating it yields CASSWDRGYNEQFF.

The chain is built from TRBV6-6 and TRBJ1-3; TRBD1 aligns across 7 bases. Germline CDR1 and CDR2: MNHNY and SVGAGI (reference sequence). The CDR3 is made up of 16 amino acids. Trimming took 6 bases from V and 0 from J; bases not matched to a gene: 8. Written as DNA, the CDR3 is TGTGCCAGCAGCCGGGGACAGAAGAGCTCTGGAAACACCATATATTTT. This encodes CASSRGQKSSGNTIYF.

This rearrangement joins TRBV3-1 (or the pseudogene TRBV3-2) to TRBJ2-2; unclear D gene. Trimming left V 4 bases short and J 4 bases short, with 13 bases between. From germline, CDR1 is LGHDT and CDR2 YNNKEL (reference sequence). The CDR3 consists of 15 residues. CDR3 sequence: CASSRQVQTTGELFF. The CDR3 nucleotides read TGTGCCAGCAGCCGTCAAGTACAGACCACCGGGGAGCTGTTTTTT.

This clone showed up just once. The chain links TRBV29-1 to TRBJ2-1, with TRBD2 matching over 9 bases. Germline V gene data show CDR1 as SQVTM and CDR2 as ANQGSEA. V lost 4 bases, J lost 8 bases, and 3 bases stayed unmatched. This CDR3 spans 12 amino acids. The CDR3 protein is CSVAVAGDEQFF. In nucleotides, the CDR3 is TGCAGCGTTGCGGTAGCGGGGGATGAGCAGTTCTTC.

The V gene is TRBV20-1, the J gene TRBJ1-2; D is unclear. V dropped 4 bases and J dropped 2 bases, with 5 bases sitting between them. The CDR3 runs 11 residues. The V gene's germline CDR1 is DFQATT and CDR2 SNEGSKA (reference sequence). CDR3 amino acids: CSAILNYGYTF. CDR3 coding DNA: TGCAGTGCTATACTAAACTATGGCTACACCTTC.

The chain recombines TRBV10-2 with TRBJ1-1, with no clear D. V was trimmed by 1 base and J by 8 bases, leaving 8 bases between them. Per germline, CDR1 WSHSY and CDR2 SAAADI. This CDR3 region has 12 residues. In nucleotides, the CDR3 is TGCGCCAGCAGTGAGTTGAGCGCCGAAGCTTTCTTT. Its protein product is CASSELSAEAFF.

Here the CDR3 reads CASSEGGWNQPQHF. The DNA of the CDR3 is TGTGCCAGCAGTGAGGGGGGGTGGAATCAGCCCCAGCATTTT. The chain carries TRBV2 and TRBJ1-5; D perhaps matches TRBD1 (5 bases). V dropped 3 bases and J dropped 4 bases, with 10 bases sitting between them. The CDR3 totals 14 residues. Germline lookup yields CDR1 SNHLY and CDR2 FYNNEI.

This clone was picked up one time. The chain combines TRBV6-5 with TRBJ1-2; 7 bases map to TRBD1. Germline CDR1 is MNHEY and CDR2 is SVGAGI. With V trimmed by 6 bases and J by 4 bases, 8 bases remained unmatched. The CDR3 has 14 residues. In DNA form, the CDR3 reads TGTGCCAGCAGGAGCACGCGGGACAGCTATGGCTACACCTTC. It encodes CASRSTRDSYGYTF.

The chain couples TRBV19 to TRBJ1-2; possible D gene TRBD1, 5 bases. Germline CDR1 reads LNHDA; CDR2 reads SQIVND (reference sequence). The CDR3 runs 13 residues. V was shortened by 4 bases and J by 4 bases, with 10 bases between the two germline ends. The CDR3 nucleotides read TGTGCCAGTAGTAGTCCAGGGCTCTATGGCTACACCTTC. This gives the protein CASSSPGLYGYTF.

This clone has only one observation. The genes are TRBV7-8 and TRBJ2-6, with TRBD2 matching over 7 bases. CDR3 length: 16 amino acids. Germline loops: CDR1 SGHVS, CDR2 FQNEAQ. Trimming at V came to 5 bases and at J to 2 bases, leaving 6 bases not matched to a gene. This CDR3 is CASSRGRGAGANVLTF. CDR3 nucleotide sequence: TGTGCCAGCAGCCGAGGCCGGGGGGCTGGGGCCAACGTCCTGACTTTC.

This sequence joins TRBV3-1 (or the pseudogene TRBV3-2) and TRBJ2-7, with 11 bases fitting TRBD2. In germline, CDR1 is LGHDT, CDR2 YNNKEL (reference sequence). The V and J ends lost 1 base and 3 bases, in that order; junction bases with no gene match: 2. This CDR3 is 15 amino acids long. CDR3 protein: CASSQGLAGNYEQYF. The CDR3 DNA follows: TGTGCCAGCAGCCAAGGACTAGCGGGGAACTACGAGCAGTACTTC.

This clone was counted a few times. This rearrangement joins TRBV6-5 to TRBJ1-1; 8 bases line up with TRBD1. The V gene end was trimmed by 5 bases and the J gene end by 1 base; junction bases not matched to a gene: 6. Germline loops: CDR1 MNHEY, CDR2 SVGAGI. The CDR3 is 15 amino acids. The CDR3 loop reads CASSPGTGTNTEAFF. CDR3 DNA: TGTGCCAGCAGTCCAGGGACAGGTACGAACACTGAAGCTTTCTTT.

This rearrangement joins TRBV2 to TRBJ1-2; D possibly corresponds to TRBD1 (6 bases). This CDR3 has 14 residues. V was clipped by 6 bases and J by 8 bases, with 19 bases between them. Germline CDR1 is SNHLY and CDR2 is FYNNEI. The CDR3 coding sequence is TGTGCCAGCAGCACCACACAGGGTGCGGGCGGCTACACCTTC. It codes for CASSTTQGAGGYTF. The entire variable domain, with the rest obtained from reference TRBV2 and TRBJ1-2, is as follows: EPEVTQTPSHQVTQMGQEVILRCVPISNHLYFYWYRQILGQKVEFLVSFYNNEISEKSEIFDDQFSVERPDGSNFTLKIRSTKLEDSAMYFCASSTTQGAGGYTFGSGTRLTVV.

Only one count was recorded for this clone. The chain links TRBV5-1 to TRBJ1-2; 11 bases fit TRBD1. V was pared by 3 bases and J by 8 bases, with 0 bases of the junction left unmatched. CDR3 length: 12 amino acids. CDR1 and CDR2 (germline): SGHRS, YFSETQ. Here the CDR3 DNA reads TGCGCCAGCAGCTGGACAGGGGGCGGCTACACCTTC. Encoded protein: CASSWTGGGYTF.

The chain links TRBV2 to TRBJ2-7; D is undetermined. Germline V gene sequence: CDR1 SNHLY, CDR2 FYNNEI. This CDR3 is built from 13 residues. V was cut by 8 bases and J by 2 bases, with 13 bases left in between. CDR3 in DNA: TGTGCCAGCTCCGTAGGCGGAACCTACGAGCAGTACTTC. Protein product: CASSVGGTYEQYF.

The rearrangement uses TRBV29-1 and TRBJ2-5; unclear D gene. Germline V gene lookup returns CDR1 SQVTM and CDR2 ANQGSEA. The CDR3 contains 12 residues. The V gene lost 3 bases and the J gene lost 6 bases, with 11 bases spanning the gap. CDR3 DNA: TGCAGCGTTGAGGCTCCGGGTAAGACCCAGTACTTC. It codes for CSVEAPGKTQYF.

The V call is TRBV5-4, the J call TRBJ2-2; no firm D call. Trimming removed 4 bases from V and 5 bases from J, with 12 bases in between. Germline V lookup: CDR1 SGHNT, CDR2 YYREEE (reference sequence). The CDR3 sequence is 14 residues long. The CDR3 DNA reads TGTGCCAGCAGCGCGGATGGGTTTACCGGGGAGCTGTTTTTT. This codes for CASSADGFTGELFF. Together with reference TRBV5-4 and TRBJ2-2, the CDR3 gives the full variable domain: ETGVTQSPTHLIKTRGQQVTLRCSSQSGHNTVSWYQQALGQGPQFIFQYYREEENGRGNFPPRFSGLQFPNYSSELNVNALELDDSALYLCASSADGFTGELFFGEGSRLTVL.

In nucleotides, the CDR3 is TGTGCCAGCAGCCGAAGACAGGGTTTGCGAGAGACCCAGTACTTC. It codes for CASSRRQGLRETQYF. This chain uses TRBV7-9 with TRBJ2-5; TRBD1 matches at 7 bases. Germline trimming cut 5 bases from V and 4 bases from J; bases unmatched to any gene: 10. The length of the CDR3 is 15 residues. CDR1 and CDR2 from the germline V gene are SEHNR and FQNEAQ (reference sequence).

Details on this clone: Within the sample, other DNA sequences also encode this same CDR3. This chain joins TRBV6-1 and TRBJ2-7; 9 bases are a match to TRBD1. The CDR3 spans 14 residues. V was clipped by 2 bases and J by 5 bases; unmatched bases: 4. Germline-derived CDR1 and CDR2 are MNHNS and SASEGT. CDR3 sequence reads: CASSETGGIHEQYF. The CDR3, as DNA: TGTGCCAGCAGTGAAACAGGGGGCATCCACGAGCAGTACTTC.

The V and J genes are TRBV19 and TRBJ1-1; 8 bases are shared with TRBD1. Germline CDR1 and CDR2: LNHDA and SQIVND (reference sequence). This CDR3 is built from 14 residues. V lost 6 bases, J lost 5 bases, and 8 bases stayed unmatched. The CDR3 sequence is CASSPGGWGTEAFF. The DNA of the CDR3 is TGTGCCAGTAGCCCAGGGGGCTGGGGTACTGAAGCTTTCTTT.

The V call is TRBV6-6, the J call TRBJ1-2, with TRBD1 matching over 7 bases. Germline V lookup: CDR1 MNHNY, CDR2 SVGAGI (reference sequence). V trimming: 7 bases; J trimming: 6 bases; junction bases outside the gene matches: 14. CDR3 length: 15 amino acids. CDR3: CASTLTPGQSNGYTF. CDR3 coding DNA: TGTGCCAGCACTCTAACTCCGGGACAGAGTAATGGCTACACCTTC.

V gene TRBV7-6 combines with J gene TRBJ2-5; 7 bases map to TRBD1. The CDR3 consists of 15 residues. Trimming removed 5 bases from V and 5 bases from J; junction bases left unmatched: 11. Per germline, CDR1 SGHVS and CDR2 FNYEAQ. Written as DNA, the CDR3 is TGTGCCAGCAGCCCCAAAACAGGGGTCGGGGAGACCCAGTACTTC. This encodes CASSPKTGVGETQYF. Full variable domain (remainder filled in from reference TRBV7-6 and TRBJ2-5): GAGVSQSPRYKVTKRGQDVALRCDPISGHVSLYWYRQALGQGPEFLTYFNYEAQQDKSGLPNDRFSAERPEGSISTLTIQRTEQRDSAMYRCASSPKTGVGETQYFGPGTRLLVL.

DNA of the CDR3: TGTGCCAGCAGCCCCGGGACAATATATGGCTACACCTTC. It codes for CASSPGTIYGYTF. The chain couples TRBV7-8 to TRBJ1-2; perhaps TRBD1 as D (6 bases). Germline assignment: CDR1 SGHVS and CDR2 FQNEAQ. CDR3 length: 13 residues. With 5 bases removed from V and 5 bases from J, the gap between germline ends came to 12 bases.

The rearrangement joins TRBV7-9 to TRBJ2-6; D is unclear. Germline CDR1 and CDR2: SEHNR and FQNEAQ (reference sequence). The CDR3 loop spans 14 amino acids. The V gene lost 5 bases and the J gene lost 12 bases, with 17 bases spanning the gap. CDR3 sequence reads: CASSLAPSAVVLTF. The CDR3 nucleotides are TGTGCCAGCAGCCTGGCACCTTCGGCGGTCGTCCTGACTTTC.